This T cell receptor (beta chain) was identified during a study of blood T cell repertoires in COVID-19. Study at large: Material from acute and convalescent COVID-19 was sourced from the United States, Italy and Spain.

Authors' analysis steps: Reference gene primers were amplified, and this amplification served to estimate nucleated cell counts. Assay used: immunoSEQ multiplex PCR; TCRdb lists only in-frame clones, some missing. The D gene and trimming were derived from the DNA, and the V and J assignments and clone size from that table. The profile shows about 190,000 clones, about 88% of them singletons. V was pared by 6 bases and J by 5 bases, with 16 bases of the junction left unmatched. This CDR3 contains 17 residues. Germline V gives CDR1 SNHLY, CDR2 FYNNEI. The chain is built from TRBV2 and TRBJ2-5; TRBD2 agrees at 9 bases. This clonotype originated in a woman aged 25 to 39 with active or convalescent COVID-19. Sequencing was performed on peripheral blood. The CDR3 protein is CASRPERAGGLPETQYF. The CDR3 region has the DNA TGTGCCAGCAGACCCGAAAGAGCGGGGGGCCTCCCTGAGACCCAGTACTTC.